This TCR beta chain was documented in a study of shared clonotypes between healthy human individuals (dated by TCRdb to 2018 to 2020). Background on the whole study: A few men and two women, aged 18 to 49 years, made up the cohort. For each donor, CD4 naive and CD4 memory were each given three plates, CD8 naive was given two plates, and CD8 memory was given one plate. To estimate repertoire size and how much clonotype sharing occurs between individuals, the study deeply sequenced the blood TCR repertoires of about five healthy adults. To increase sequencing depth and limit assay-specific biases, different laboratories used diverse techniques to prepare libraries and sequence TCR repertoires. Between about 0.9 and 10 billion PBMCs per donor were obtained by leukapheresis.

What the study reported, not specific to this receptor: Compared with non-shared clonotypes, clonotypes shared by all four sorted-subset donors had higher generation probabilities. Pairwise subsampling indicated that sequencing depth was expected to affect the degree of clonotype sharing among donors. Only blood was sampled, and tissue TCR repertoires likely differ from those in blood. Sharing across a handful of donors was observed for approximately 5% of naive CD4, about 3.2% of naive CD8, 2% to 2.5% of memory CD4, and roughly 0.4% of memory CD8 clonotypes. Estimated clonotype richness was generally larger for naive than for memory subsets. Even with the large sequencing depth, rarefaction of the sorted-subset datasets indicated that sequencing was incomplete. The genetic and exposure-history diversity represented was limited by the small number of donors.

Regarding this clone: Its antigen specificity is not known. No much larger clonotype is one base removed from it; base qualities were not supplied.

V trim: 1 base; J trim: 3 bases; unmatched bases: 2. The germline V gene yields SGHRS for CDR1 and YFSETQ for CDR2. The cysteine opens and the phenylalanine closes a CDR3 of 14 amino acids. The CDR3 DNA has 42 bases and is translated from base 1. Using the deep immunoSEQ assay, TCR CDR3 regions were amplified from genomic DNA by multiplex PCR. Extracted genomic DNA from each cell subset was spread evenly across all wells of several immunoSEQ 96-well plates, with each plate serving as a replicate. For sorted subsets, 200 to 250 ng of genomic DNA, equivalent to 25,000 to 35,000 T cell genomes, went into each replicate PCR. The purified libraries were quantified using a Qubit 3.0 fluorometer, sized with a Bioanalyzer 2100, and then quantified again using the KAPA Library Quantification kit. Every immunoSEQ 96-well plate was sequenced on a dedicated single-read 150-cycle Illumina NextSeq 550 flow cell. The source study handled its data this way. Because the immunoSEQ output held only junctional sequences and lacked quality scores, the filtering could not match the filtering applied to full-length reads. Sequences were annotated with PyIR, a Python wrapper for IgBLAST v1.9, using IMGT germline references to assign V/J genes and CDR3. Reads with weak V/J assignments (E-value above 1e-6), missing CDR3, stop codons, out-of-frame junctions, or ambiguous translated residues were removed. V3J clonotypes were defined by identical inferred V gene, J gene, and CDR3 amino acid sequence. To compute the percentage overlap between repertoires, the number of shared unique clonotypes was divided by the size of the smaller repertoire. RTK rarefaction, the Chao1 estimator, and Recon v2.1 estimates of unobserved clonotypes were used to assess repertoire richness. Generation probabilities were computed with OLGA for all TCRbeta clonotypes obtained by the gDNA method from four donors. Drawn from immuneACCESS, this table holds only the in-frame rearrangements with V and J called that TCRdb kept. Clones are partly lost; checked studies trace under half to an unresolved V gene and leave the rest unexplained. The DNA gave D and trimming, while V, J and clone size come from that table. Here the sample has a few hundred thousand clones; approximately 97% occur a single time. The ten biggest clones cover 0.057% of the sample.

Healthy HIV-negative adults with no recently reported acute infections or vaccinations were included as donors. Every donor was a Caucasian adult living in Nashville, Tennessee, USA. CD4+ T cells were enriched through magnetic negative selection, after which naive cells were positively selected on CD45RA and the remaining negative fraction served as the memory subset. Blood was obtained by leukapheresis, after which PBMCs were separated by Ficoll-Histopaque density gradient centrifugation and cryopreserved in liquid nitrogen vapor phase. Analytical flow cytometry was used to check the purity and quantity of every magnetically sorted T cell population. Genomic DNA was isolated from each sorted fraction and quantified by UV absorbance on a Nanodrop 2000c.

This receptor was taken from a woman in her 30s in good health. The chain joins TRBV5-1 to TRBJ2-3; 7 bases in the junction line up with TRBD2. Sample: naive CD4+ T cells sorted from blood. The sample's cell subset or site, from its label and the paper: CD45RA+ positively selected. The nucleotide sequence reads TGCGCCAGCAGCTTGACTAGCGAAACAGATACGCAGTATTTT. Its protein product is CASSLTSETDTQYF.